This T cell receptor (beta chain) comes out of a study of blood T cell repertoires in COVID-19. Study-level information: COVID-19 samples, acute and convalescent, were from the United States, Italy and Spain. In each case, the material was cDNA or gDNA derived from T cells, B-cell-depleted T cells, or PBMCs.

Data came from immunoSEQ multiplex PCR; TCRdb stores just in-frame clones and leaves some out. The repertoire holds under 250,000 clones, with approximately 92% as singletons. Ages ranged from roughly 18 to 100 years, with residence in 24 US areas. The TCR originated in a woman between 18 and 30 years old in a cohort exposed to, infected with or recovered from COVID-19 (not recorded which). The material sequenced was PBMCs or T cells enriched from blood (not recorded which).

The CDR3 bases are TGTGCCAGCAGCTTAAGTCGAGCGGGGGGCACAGATACGCAGTATTTT. Amino acid sequence: CASSLSRAGGTDTQYF. The V call is TRBV7-9, the J call TRBJ2-3; 8 positions agree with TRBD2. This CDR3 region has 16 residues. V trimming: 2 bases; J trimming: 1 base; junction bases outside the gene matches: 5. Germline V gene lookup returns CDR1 SEHNR and CDR2 FQNEAQ (reference sequence).